Listed here are 18 T cell receptor beta chains from one sample, sequenced in a study of blood T cell repertoires in COVID-19. The assay was immunoSEQ multiplex PCR, and TCRdb's table has in-frame clones only and misses some. The table has approximately 70,000 clones, about 66% seen once. Sequenced input: PBMCs or T cells enriched from blood (not recorded which). The receptors originated from a woman aged 55-69 years who had been exposed to COVID-19.

The chain couples TRBV6-6 to TRBJ1-1, with D perhaps TRBD1 (6 bases). V lost 6 bases and J lost 1, with 12 bases in between. CDR3 length: 14 residues. Germline V gives CDR1 MNHNY, CDR2 SVGAGI (reference sequence). In DNA, the CDR3 is TGTGCCAGCAGGCCAGGGGATGGGAACACTGAAGCTTTCTTT. It encodes CASRPGDGNTEAFF.

In DNA form, the CDR3 reads TGTGCCACCAGCGAGGGGGGCGGTACCGGGACAGAAATTTATAGCAATCAGCCCCAGCATTTT. This sequence encodes CATSEGGGTGTEIYSNQPQHF. The V and J genes are TRBV15 and TRBJ1-5; 7 nucleotides match TRBD1. There are 21 residues in the CDR3. Germline V gene sequence: CDR1 LNHNV, CDR2 YYDKDF (reference sequence). The junction had 22 bases not matched to a gene; V was cut back by 5 bases and J by 0 bases. Variable domain in full (rest from reference TRBV15 and TRBJ1-5): DAMVIQNPRYQVTQFGKPVTLSCSQTLNHNVMYWYQQKSSQAPKLLFHYYDKDFNNEADTPDNFQSRRPNTSFCFLDIRSPGLGDTAMYLCATSEGGGTGTEIYSNQPQHFGDGTRLSIL.

The CDR3 DNA is TGTGCCAGTCGAACGTCGGGGACCGGGGAGCTGTTTTTT. It translates to CASRTSGTGELFF. The chain joins TRBV14 to TRBJ2-2, with D possibly TRBD2 on 5 matching bases. The CDR3 sequence is 13 residues long. Trimming took 9 bases from V and 5 from J, leaving 13 bases between them. Germline CDR1 and CDR2: SGHDN and FVKESK.

The chain combines TRBV7-3 with TRBJ1-1, with TRBD1 matching over 8 bases. This CDR3 has 13 residues. Germline V gene lookup returns CDR1 SGHTA and CDR2 FQGTGA. The ends lost 4 bases at V and 11 bases at J; junction bases unmatched: 9. CDR3: CASSSSTGGTAFF. CDR3 bases: TGTGCCAGCAGCTCGTCCACAGGGGGGACGGCTTTCTTT. The full variable domain, in which reference TRBV7-3 and TRBJ1-1 provide the parts outside the CDR3, is GAGVSQTPSNKVTEKGKYVELRCDPISGHTALYWYRQSLGQGPEFLIYFQGTGAADDSGLPNDRFFAVRPEGSVSTLKIQRTERGDSAVYLCASSSSTGGTAFFGQGTRLTVV.

V and J are TRBV5-8 and TRBJ2-1; 10 nucleotides match TRBD2. The V segment lost 4 bases and the J segment 2 bases; nucleotides outside the gene matches: 9. Per germline, CDR1 SGHTS and CDR2 YDEGEE. This CDR3 is 17 amino acids long. CDR3: CASSVNSGGLAYNEQFF. The CDR3, as DNA: TGTGCCAGCAGCGTTAATAGCGGGGGGTTAGCCTACAATGAGCAGTTCTTC. Drawing the rest from reference TRBV5-8 and TRBJ2-1, the complete variable domain is EAGVTQSPTHLIKTRGQQATLRCSPISGHTSVYWYQQALGLGLQFLLWYDEGEERNRGNFPPRFSGRQFPNYSSELNVNALELEDSALYLCASSVNSGGLAYNEQFFGPGTRLTVL.

The rearrangement links TRBV27 to TRBJ2-1; the match to TRBD2 covers 11 bases. The CDR3 length is 19 residues. J was trimmed by 0 bases and V by 2 bases; bases with no gene match: 9. From germline, CDR1 is MNHEY and CDR2 SMNVEV (reference sequence). As DNA, the CDR3 is TGTGCCAGCAGTTTAGCCGGGACTAGCGGCTTTGGCTCCTACAATGAGCAGTTCTTC. This sequence encodes CASSLAGTSGFGSYNEQFF.

The chain has TRBV14 and TRBJ2-2; the D gene is possibly TRBD2 (5 bases). CDR1 and CDR2 (germline): SGHDN, FVKESK. V lost 4 bases to trimming and J lost 7 bases, with 7 bases between them. The CDR3 has 12 residues. CDR3 sequence: CASSPEVGELFF. The DNA of the CDR3 is TGTGCCAGCAGCCCGGAGGTCGGGGAGCTGTTTTTT.

This chain connects TRBV6-5 to TRBJ2-7; D possibly corresponds to TRBD2 (5 bases). V gave up 6 bases and J gave up 4 bases, with 16 bases separating them. CDR3 length: 14 residues. Per the germline V gene, CDR1 is MNHEY and CDR2 is SVGAGI. CDR3 DNA: TGTGCCAGCAGCAATACTAGATTCTCATACGAGCAGTACTTC. Protein sequence: CASSNTRFSYEQYF.

This clone was counted a single time. CDR3 DNA: TGTGCCAGCAGTTTCCACAGGGGGCGCCGGCTAGCGAGCTACGAGCAGTACTTC. Translated, it gives CASSFHRGRRLASYEQYF. The chain recombines TRBV6-2 or TRBV6-3 with TRBJ2-7, with 9 bases fitting TRBD1. V gave up 4 bases and J gave up 3 bases; unmatched junction bases: 16. The CDR3 contains 18 residues. Germline V gene lookup returns CDR1 MNHEY and CDR2 SVGEGT.

V is TRBV3-1 (or the pseudogene TRBV3-2) and J is TRBJ2-7, with 9 bases lining up with TRBD1. CDR3 size: 16 residues. Losses at the gene ends were 4 bases for V and 3 bases for J; bases not matched to a gene: 10. CDR1 is LGHDT and CDR2 is YNNKEL in the germline V gene (reference sequence). CDR3 loop: CASSLAGGGQGYEQYF. The CDR3 region has the DNA TGTGCCAGCAGCCTCGCAGGAGGGGGACAGGGCTACGAGCAGTACTTC.

This clone was counted many times. V usage is TRBV7-9 and J usage is TRBJ1-4; 9 positions agree with TRBD1. The length of the CDR3 is 12 residues. CDR1 and CDR2 (germline): SEHNR, FQNEAQ (reference sequence). CDR3 DNA sequence: TGTGCTGGGACAGGGAATCGGGAAAAACTGTTTTTT. Protein product: CAGTGNREKLFF.

The rearrangement uses TRBV9 and TRBJ1-4; D is uncertain. From germline, CDR1 is SGDLS and CDR2 YYNGEE. The CDR3 totals 17 residues. The V and J ends lost 4 bases and 0 bases respectively, with 16 bases between them. CDR3 DNA: TGTGCCAGCAGCTTTCGCTCGGGGAGTGCAACTAATGAAAAACTGTTTTTT. Amino acids: CASSFRSGSATNEKLFF.

With respect to this clone: The same CDR3 can be traced to other DNA sequences in this sample. In DNA, the CDR3 is TGCGCCAGCAGCTCGGGACAGATAAACACTGAAGCTTTCTTT. It encodes CASSSGQINTEAFF. J is TRBJ1-1 and V is TRBV5-1, with 7 bases that match TRBD1. The ends lost 3 bases at V and 2 bases at J; junction bases unmatched: 4. The CDR3 runs to 14 residues. CDR1 is SGHRS and CDR2 is YFSETQ in the germline V gene.

This sequence joins TRBV19 and TRBJ2-2; TRBD2 agrees at 7 bases. Unmatched junction bases numbered 7, after V lost 6 bases and J lost 3 bases. This CDR3 is built from 15 residues. Germline CDR1 reads LNHDA; CDR2 reads SQIVND (reference sequence). The CDR3 reads CASSQGLLHTGELFF. CDR3 in DNA: TGTGCCAGTAGCCAGGGACTACTCCACACCGGGGAGCTGTTTTTT. Together with reference TRBV19 and TRBJ2-2, the CDR3 gives the full variable domain: DGGITQSPKYLFRKEGQNVTLSCEQNLNHDAMYWYRQDPGQGLRLIYYSQIVNDFQKGDIAEGYSVSREKKESFPLTVTSAQKNPTAFYLCASSQGLLHTGELFFGEGSRLTVL.

The chain links TRBV5-1 to TRBJ2-5; 8 bases line up with TRBD2. J was trimmed by 2 bases and V by 4 bases; bases with no gene match: 7. CDR3 length: 15 residues. Germline lookup yields CDR1 SGHRS and CDR2 YFSETQ. CDR3: CASSPGGGQQETQYF. In DNA, the CDR3 is TGCGCCAGCAGCCCTGGCGGGGGGCAGCAAGAGACCCAGTACTTC.

The V call is TRBV7-9, the J call TRBJ2-2, with TRBD1 matching 8 bases. Trimming took 2 bases from V and 7 from J; bases not matched to a gene: 9. The CDR3 is made up of 16 amino acids. Germline lookup yields CDR1 SEHNR and CDR2 FQNEAQ (reference sequence). The CDR3 DNA follows: TGTGCCAGCAGCTTACCCCGGCGGACAGGGCACGGGGAGCTGTTTTTT. Its translation is CASSLPRRTGHGELFF. The full variable domain, with the rest looked up from reference TRBV7-9 and TRBJ2-2, is DTGVSQNPRHKITKRGQNVTFRCDPISEHNRLYWYRQTLGQGPEFLTYFQNEAQLEKSRLLSDRFSAERPKGSFSTLEIQRTEQGDSAMYLCASSLPRRTGHGELFFGEGSRLTVL.

This clone was seen a few times. The chain joins TRBV15 to TRBJ1-2; maybe TRBD1 (6 bases). Trimming removed 0 bases at V and 1 base at J, with 9 bases between. The CDR3 spans 15 residues. Germline CDR1 reads LNHNV; CDR2 reads YYDKDF (reference sequence). The CDR3 nucleotides are TGTGCCACCAGCAGAGAGGCCAGGGGTAACTATGGCTACACCTTC. This sequence encodes CATSREARGNYGYTF.

V and J are TRBV10-2 and TRBJ1-1; tentative D call: TRBD1 (5 bases). The germline CDR1 and CDR2 sequences are WSHSY and SAAADI. Trimming pared 3 bases from V and 2 bases from J, leaving 10 bases between. The CDR3 runs to 14 residues. CDR3 loop: CASSETGGNTEAFF. The CDR3 DNA reads as TGCGCCAGCAGTGAAACGGGGGGAAACACTGAAGCTTTCTTT.